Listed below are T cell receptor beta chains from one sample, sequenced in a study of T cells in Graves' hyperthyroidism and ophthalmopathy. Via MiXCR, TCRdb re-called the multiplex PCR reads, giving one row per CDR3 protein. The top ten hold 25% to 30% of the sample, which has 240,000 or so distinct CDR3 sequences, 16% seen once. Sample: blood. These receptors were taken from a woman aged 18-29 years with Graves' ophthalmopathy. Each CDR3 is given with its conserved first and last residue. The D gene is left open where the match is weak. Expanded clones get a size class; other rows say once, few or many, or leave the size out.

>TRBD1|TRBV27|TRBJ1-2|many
TGTGCCAGCAGCCTGACAGGGAAACATGGCTACACCTTC
CASSLTGKHGYTF
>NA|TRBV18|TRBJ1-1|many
TGTGCCAGCTCCCCGAGGGGCCTCTACGCGGGCACTGAAGCTTTCTTT
CASSPRGLYAGTEAFF
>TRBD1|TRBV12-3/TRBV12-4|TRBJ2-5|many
TGTGCCAGCAGCCTCGGGACAGGGGGGACAGAGACCCAGTACTTC
CASSLGTGGTETQYF
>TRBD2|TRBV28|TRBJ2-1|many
TGTGCCAGCAGTTCCGGGACTAGTTCCTACAATGAGCAGTTCTTC
CASSSGTSSYNEQFF
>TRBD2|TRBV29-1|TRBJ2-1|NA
TGCAGCGTCTGTTTGATCGGGACTAGCGGGAGGACGGGCAATGAGCAGTTCTTC
CSVCLIGTSGRTGNEQFF
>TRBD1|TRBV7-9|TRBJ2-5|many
TGTGCCAGCAGCTTAGAAGGGACAGGACGGGAGACCCAGTACTTC
CASSLEGTGRETQYF
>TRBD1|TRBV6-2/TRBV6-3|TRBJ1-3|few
TGTGCCAGCAGTTACTCGAGTCAGGGGGCGAGAAACACCATATATTTT
CASSYSSQGARNTIYF
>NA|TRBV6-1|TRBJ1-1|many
TGTGCCAGCAGTCCCCGTATTGGCACAGGACTAACTGAAGCTTTCTTT
CASSPRIGTGLTEAFF
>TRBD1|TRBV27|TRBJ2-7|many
TGTGCCAGCAGAGCGGGACAGGGTAACTCCGAGCAGTACTTC
CASRAGQGNSEQYF
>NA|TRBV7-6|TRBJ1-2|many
TGTGCCAGCAGCTTAGGATCGGGGGGGAACTATGGCTACACCTTC
CASSLGSGGNYGYTF
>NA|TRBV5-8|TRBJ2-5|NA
TGTGCCAGCAGCTCAACTAGTTTGGAGACCCAGTACTTC
CASSSTSLETQYF